This TCR beta chain emerged from a study of T-cell reconstitution after alpha-beta-depleted transplantation in children. Broader study findings: When one year had passed after transplant, most T-cell counts and diversity came from newly produced T cells. Recipient T cells and thymic progenitors that survived gave rise to the high TCRbeta diversity observed at day 60 in some patients.

This clonotype was counted many times. As yet, its antigen is unknown. Germline loops: CDR1 MDHEN, CDR2 SYDVKM. This CDR3 region has 13 residues. Trimming stripped 7 bases from V and 5 bases from J, with 11 bases between. The authors prepared the TCRbeta library with unique molecular identifiers. TCRdb independently ran MiXCR on the PCR reads; one entry per CDR3 protein. The table shows roughly 340,000 distinct CDR3 sequences, with about 17% occurring only once. The sequence derives from a male patient aged 2-9 years who had a stem cell transplant for acute lymphoblastic leukemia, so the T cells may come from the graft donor. This specimen consisted of PBMCs, mostly from graft donor cells, obtained 360 days after TCRalphabeta/CD19-depleted stem cell transplant. This chain links TRBV28 with TRBJ1-4; the D gene is possibly TRBD1 (5 bases). The CDR3, as DNA: TGTGCCAGCACGGGGGGAATAAATGAAAAACTGTTTTTT. It codes for CASTGGINEKLFF.